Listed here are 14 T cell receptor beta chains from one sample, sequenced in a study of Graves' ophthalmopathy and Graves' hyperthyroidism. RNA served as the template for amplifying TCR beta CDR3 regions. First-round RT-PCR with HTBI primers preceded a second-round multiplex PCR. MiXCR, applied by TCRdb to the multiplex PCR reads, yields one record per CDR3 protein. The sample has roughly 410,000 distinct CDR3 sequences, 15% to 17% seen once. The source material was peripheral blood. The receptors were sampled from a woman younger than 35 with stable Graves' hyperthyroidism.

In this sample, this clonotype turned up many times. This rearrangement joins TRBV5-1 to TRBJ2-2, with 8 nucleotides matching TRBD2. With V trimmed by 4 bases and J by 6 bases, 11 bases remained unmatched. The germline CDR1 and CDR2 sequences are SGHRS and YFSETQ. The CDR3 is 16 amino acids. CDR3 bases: TGCGCCAGCAGCACCGGGGGGGCCAGGCTTTCCGGGGAGCTGTTTTTT. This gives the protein CASSTGGARLSGELFF.

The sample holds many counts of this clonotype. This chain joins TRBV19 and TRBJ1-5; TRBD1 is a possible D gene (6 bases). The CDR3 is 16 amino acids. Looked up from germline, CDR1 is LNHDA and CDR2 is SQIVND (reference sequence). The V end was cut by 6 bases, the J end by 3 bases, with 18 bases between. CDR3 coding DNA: TGTGCCAGTAGGGGGGCAAGACGGGGTAACAATCAGCCCCAGCATTTT. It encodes CASRGARRGNNQPQHF.

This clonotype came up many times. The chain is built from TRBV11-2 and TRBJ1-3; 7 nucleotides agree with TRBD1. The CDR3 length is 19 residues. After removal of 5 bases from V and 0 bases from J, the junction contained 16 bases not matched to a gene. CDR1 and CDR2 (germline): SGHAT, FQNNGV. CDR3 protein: CASSIRVPGQLDSGNTIYF. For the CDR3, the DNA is TGTGCCAGCAGCATTAGGGTCCCGGGACAGCTAGACTCTGGAAACACCATATATTTT.

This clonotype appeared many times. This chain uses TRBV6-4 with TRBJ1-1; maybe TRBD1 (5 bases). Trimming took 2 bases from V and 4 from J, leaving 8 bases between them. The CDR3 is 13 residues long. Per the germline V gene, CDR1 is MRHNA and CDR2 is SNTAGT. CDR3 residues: CASSDGRGTEAFF. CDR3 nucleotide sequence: TGTGCCAGCAGTGACGGAAGGGGCACTGAAGCTTTCTTT.

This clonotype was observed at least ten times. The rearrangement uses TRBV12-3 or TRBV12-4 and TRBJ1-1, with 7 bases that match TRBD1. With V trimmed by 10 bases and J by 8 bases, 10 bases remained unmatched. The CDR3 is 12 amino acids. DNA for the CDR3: TGTGCCACCGCGACAGGGTGGGAGGAAGCTTTCTTT. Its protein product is CATATGWEEAFF.

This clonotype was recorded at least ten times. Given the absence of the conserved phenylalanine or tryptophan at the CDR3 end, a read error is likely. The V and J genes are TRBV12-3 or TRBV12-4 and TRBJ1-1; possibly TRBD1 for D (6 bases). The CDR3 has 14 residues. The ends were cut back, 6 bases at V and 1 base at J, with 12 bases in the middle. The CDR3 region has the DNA TGTGCCAGCAGCCAAGGGGGGTGGAACACTGAAGCTTTCCTT. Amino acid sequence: CASSQGGWNTEAFL.

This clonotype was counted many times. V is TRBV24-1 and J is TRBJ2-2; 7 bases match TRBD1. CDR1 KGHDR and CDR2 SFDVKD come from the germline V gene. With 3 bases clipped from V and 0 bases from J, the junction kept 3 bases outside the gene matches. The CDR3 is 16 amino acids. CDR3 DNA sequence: TGTGCCACCAGTGATCCAGGGGGATCGAACACCGGGGAGCTGTTTTTT. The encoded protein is CATSDPGGSNTGELFF.

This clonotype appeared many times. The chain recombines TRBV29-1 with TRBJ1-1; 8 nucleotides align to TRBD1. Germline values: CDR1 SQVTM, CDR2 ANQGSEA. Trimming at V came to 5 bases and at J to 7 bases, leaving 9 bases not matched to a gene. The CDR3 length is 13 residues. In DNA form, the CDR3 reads TGCAGCGTTCTACCTCAGGGGGCCTTTGAAGCTTTCTTT. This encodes CSVLPQGAFEAFF. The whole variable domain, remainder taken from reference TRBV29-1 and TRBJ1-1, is SAVISQKPSRDICQRGTSLTIQCQVDSQVTMMFWYRQQPGQSLTLIATANQGSEATYESGFVIDKFPISRPNLTFSTLTVSNMSPEDSSIYLCSVLPQGAFEAFFGQGTRLTVV.

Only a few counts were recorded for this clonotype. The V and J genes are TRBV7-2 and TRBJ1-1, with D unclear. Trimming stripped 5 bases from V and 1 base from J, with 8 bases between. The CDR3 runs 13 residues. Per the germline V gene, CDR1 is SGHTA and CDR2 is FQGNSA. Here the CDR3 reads CASSVDWNTEAFF. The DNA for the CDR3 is TGTGCCAGCAGCGTAGACTGGAACACTGAAGCTTTCTTT.

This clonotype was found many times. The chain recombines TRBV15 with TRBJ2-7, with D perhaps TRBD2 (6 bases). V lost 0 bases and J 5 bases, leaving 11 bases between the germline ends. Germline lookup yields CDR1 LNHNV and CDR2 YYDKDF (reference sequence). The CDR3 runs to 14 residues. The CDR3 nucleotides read TGTGCCACCAGCAGAGATTCCGGCGGGGACGAGCAGTACTTC. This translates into CATSRDSGGDEQYF.

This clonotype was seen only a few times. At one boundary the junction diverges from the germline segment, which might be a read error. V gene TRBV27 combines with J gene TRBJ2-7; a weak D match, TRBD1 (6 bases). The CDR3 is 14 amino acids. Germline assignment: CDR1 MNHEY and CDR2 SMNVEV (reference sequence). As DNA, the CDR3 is TGTTCCAGCAGTGGAGGACAGTCTCAGTACGAGCAGTACTTC. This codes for CSSSGGQSQYEQYF.

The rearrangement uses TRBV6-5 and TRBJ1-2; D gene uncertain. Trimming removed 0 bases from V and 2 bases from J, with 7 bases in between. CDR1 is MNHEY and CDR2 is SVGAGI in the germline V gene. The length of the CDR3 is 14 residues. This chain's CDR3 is CASSYSIGNYGYTF. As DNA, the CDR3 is TGTGCCAGCAGTTACTCGATCGGGAACTATGGCTACACCTTC.

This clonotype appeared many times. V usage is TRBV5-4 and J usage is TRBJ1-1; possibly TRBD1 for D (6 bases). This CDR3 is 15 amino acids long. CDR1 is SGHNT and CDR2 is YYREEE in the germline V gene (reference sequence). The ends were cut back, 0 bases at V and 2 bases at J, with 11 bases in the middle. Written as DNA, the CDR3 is TGTGCCAGCAGCTTGGGGGCAGGGGCCAACACTGAAGCTTTCTTT. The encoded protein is CASSLGAGANTEAFF.

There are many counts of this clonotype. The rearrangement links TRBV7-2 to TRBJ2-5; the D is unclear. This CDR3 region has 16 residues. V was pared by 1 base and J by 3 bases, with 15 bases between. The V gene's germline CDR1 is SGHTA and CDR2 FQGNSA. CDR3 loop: CASSLVGRLPKETQYF. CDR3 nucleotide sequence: TGTGCCAGCAGCTTAGTTGGTAGACTTCCAAAAGAGACCCAGTACTTC.